Below, one T cell receptor (beta chain) is given with its context. Its cognate antigen is unknown. The sample originates from a study of cytomegalovirus exposure and HLA in healthy donors. Study-level information: There were 65 million to 85 million unique TCRs (from HLA-typed donors) in an early data release.

The PCR ran on 60 Vbeta and 13 Jbeta primers. This table comes from immunoSEQ multiplex PCR, and its TCRdb copy is limited to in-frame clones, with some not included. The repertoire includes over 150,000 clones, more than 75% of them detected once, and roughly 8% sits in the top ten. Study-level findings and limits: Some segments of the V type, notably TRBV6-2 and TRBV6-3, were excluded as indistinguishable.

Germline CDR1 MNHNS, CDR2 SASEGT. V was cut by 7 bases and J by 4 bases, with 14 bases left in between. The CDR3 contains 15 residues. The specimen sequenced was PBMCs. The TCR originated in a man aged 25-45 years in good health and CMV-seropositive. The V gene is TRBV6-1, the J gene TRBJ2-6; D is possibly TRBD1 (5 bases). CDR3 sequence: CASTLLWGGANVLTF. The CDR3 coding sequence is TGTGCCAGCACCTTGCTCTGGGGCGGGGCCAACGTCCTGACTTTC.